A selection of T cell receptor beta chains follows, all from one sample in a study of blood T cell repertoires in COVID-19. This table comes from immunoSEQ multiplex PCR, and its TCRdb copy is limited to in-frame clones, with some not included. The sample shows about 110,000 clones, more than 70% of them seen only once. Sequenced input: peripheral blood. These receptors originate from a man aged 45-65 years with active or convalescent COVID-19. CDR3s include the opening cysteine and the closing phenylalanine or tryptophan. D genes are given only for firm matches. Some rows have no size entry. The others give once, few or many, or a class for an expanded clone.

V gene: TRBV9
clone size: once
J gene: TRBJ2-2
D gene: TRBD2
CDR3 DNA: TGTGCCAGCACCGGGACTACTGACACCGGGGAGCTGTTTTTT
CDR3 protein: CASTGTTDTGELFF

V gene: TRBV9
clone size: .
J gene: TRBJ2-1
D gene: TRBD2
CDR3 DNA: TGTGCCAGCAGCGTCCTGGGACTAGCGTTAAATGATGAGCAGTTCTTC
CDR3 protein: CASSVLGLALNDEQFF

V gene: TRBV19
clone size: once
J gene: TRBJ2-2
D gene: TRBD1
CDR3 DNA: TGTGCCAGTAGTCATCGCCCGGGACAGGGGTTAGCGGCGAACACCGGGGAGCTGTTTTTT
CDR3 protein: CASSHRPGQGLAANTGELFF

V gene: TRBV25-1
clone size: .
J gene: TRBJ2-1
D gene: .
CDR3 DNA: TGTGCCAGCAGTGAATCGGCGGGATCCTACAATGAGCAGTTCTTC
CDR3 protein: CASSESAGSYNEQFF

V gene: TRBV6-2/TRBV6-3
clone size: .
J gene: TRBJ1-1
D gene: .
CDR3 DNA: TGTGCCAGCAGTTACGGGGGGTTGACTGAAGCTTTCTTT
CDR3 protein: CASSYGGLTEAFF

V gene: TRBV11-2
clone size: .
J gene: TRBJ2-2
D gene: .
CDR3 DNA: TGTGCCAGCAGCTTTTCACTATCGAACACCGGGGAGCTGTTTTTT
CDR3 protein: CASSFSLSNTGELFF

V gene: TRBV5-1
clone size: .
J gene: TRBJ1-6
D gene: TRBD1
CDR3 DNA: TGCGCCAGCAGCTTGGGGGACAGAATATCACCCCTCCACTTT
CDR3 protein: CASSLGDRISPLHF

V gene: TRBV7-2
clone size: once
J gene: TRBJ2-2
D gene: .
CDR3 DNA: TGTGCCAGCAGACCCTATATAGGGGTCACCGGGGAGCTGTTTTTT
CDR3 protein: CASRPYIGVTGELFF

V gene: TRBV15
clone size: .
J gene: TRBJ2-3
D gene: .
CDR3 DNA: TGTGCCACCAGCAGAGATATCCGAGGTCTCACAGATACGCAGTATTTT
CDR3 protein: CATSRDIRGLTDTQYF

V gene: TRBV28
clone size: .
J gene: TRBJ1-2
D gene: TRBD1
CDR3 DNA: TGTGCCAGCAGTTCTCGACAGGGCTTTGCCTATGGCTACACCTTC
CDR3 protein: CASSSRQGFAYGYTF

V gene: TRBV10-3
clone size: .
J gene: TRBJ2-3
D gene: .
CDR3 DNA: TGTGCCACCGCCTCGGGAGATACGCAGTATTTT
CDR3 protein: CATASGDTQYF

V gene: TRBV9
clone size: .
J gene: TRBJ2-7
D gene: .
CDR3 DNA: TGTGCCAGCAGCCCGGAGGGTCTCTACGAGCAGTACTTC
CDR3 protein: CASSPEGLYEQYF

V gene: TRBV21-1
clone size: .
J gene: TRBJ2-1
D gene: .
CDR3 DNA: TGTGCCAGCAGCCCTAAACCCGGGAGGGTCTACAATGAGCAGTTCTTC
CDR3 protein: CASSPKPGRVYNEQFF

V gene: TRBV10-2
clone size: .
J gene: TRBJ1-6
D gene: .
CDR3 DNA: TGCGCCAGCAGTGAGCAAGGACATCTCCACCTCCACTTT
CDR3 protein: CASSEQGHLHLHF

V gene: TRBV19
clone size: .
J gene: TRBJ2-3
D gene: .
CDR3 DNA: TGTGCCAGTAGTATAGGGGGGGATCCCTACACAGATACGCAGTATTTT
CDR3 protein: CASSIGGDPYTDTQYF

V gene: TRBV15
clone size: .
J gene: TRBJ2-7
D gene: .
CDR3 DNA: TGTGCCACCAGCAGAGTGGCAGGGCGGACCTACGAGCAGTACTTC
CDR3 protein: CATSRVAGRTYEQYF

V gene: TRBV18
clone size: .
J gene: TRBJ2-2
D gene: TRBD2
CDR3 DNA: TGTGCCAGCTCACCCGGACTAGGTCGGACCGGGGAGCTGTTTTTT
CDR3 protein: CASSPGLGRTGELFF

V gene: TRBV9
clone size: once
J gene: TRBJ2-7
D gene: TRBD2
CDR3 DNA: TGTGCCAGCAGCGTCGGGACTAGTAACTCCTACGAGCAGTACTTC
CDR3 protein: CASSVGTSNSYEQYF

V gene: TRBV5-1
clone size: .
J gene: TRBJ1-3
D gene: .
CDR3 DNA: TGCGCCAGCAGCTTGGATCTAGCTACCTCTGGAAACACCATATATTTT
CDR3 protein: CASSLDLATSGNTIYF

V gene: TRBV4-3
clone size: .
J gene: TRBJ1-4
D gene: TRBD1
CDR3 DNA: TGCGCCAGCAGCCAAAGCCGGCGGGACAGGGGTTATGAAAAACTGTTTTTT
CDR3 protein: CASSQSRRDRGYEKLFF

V gene: TRBV15
clone size: .
J gene: TRBJ1-1
D gene: .
CDR3 DNA: TGTGCCACCAGCAGAGATCGGGGCGGGGCTGGGGCTTTCTTT
CDR3 protein: CATSRDRGGAGAFF

V gene: TRBV15
clone size: .
J gene: TRBJ2-1
D gene: .
CDR3 DNA: TGTGCCACTCGGAGTTACAATGAGCAGTTCTTC
CDR3 protein: CATRSYNEQFF

V gene: TRBV29-1
clone size: .
J gene: TRBJ1-1
D gene: .
CDR3 DNA: TGCAGCGTACTCCAGGGAGGGAACACTGAAGCTTTCTTT
CDR3 protein: CSVLQGGNTEAFF

V gene: TRBV5-6
clone size: .
J gene: TRBJ1-2
D gene: TRBD1
CDR3 DNA: TGTGCCAGCAGCTCGCCCGCCCGACAGGGATCTCGGTATGGCTACACCTTC
CDR3 protein: CASSSPARQGSRYGYTF

V gene: TRBV18
clone size: .
J gene: TRBJ2-6
D gene: TRBD1
CDR3 DNA: TGTGCCAGCTCACCAAGGGACAGTGGTTTCTCTGGGGCCAACGTCCTGACTTTC
CDR3 protein: CASSPRDSGFSGANVLTF

V gene: TRBV5-1
clone size: .
J gene: TRBJ1-1
D gene: TRBD1
CDR3 DNA: TGCGCCAGCAGCTCTGGGACAGGGAAGGACACTGAAGCTTTCTTT
CDR3 protein: CASSSGTGKDTEAFF

V gene: TRBV5-6
clone size: .
J gene: TRBJ2-1
D gene: TRBD2
CDR3 DNA: TGTGCCAGCAGCCGAATGGGACTAGACCCAACCTACAATGAGCAGTTCTTC
CDR3 protein: CASSRMGLDPTYNEQFF

V gene: TRBV5-1
clone size: .
J gene: TRBJ2-1
D gene: .
CDR3 DNA: TGCGCCAGCAGCTTGGACCCTTCTAGCAATGAGCAGTTCTTC
CDR3 protein: CASSLDPSSNEQFF

V gene: TRBV3-1/TRBV3-2
clone size: few
J gene: TRBJ2-7
D gene: .
CDR3 DNA: TGTGCCAGCAGCCAAGAGTATCGGCGACTTCTTCCCTACGAGCAGTACTTC
CDR3 protein: CASSQEYRRLLPYEQYF

V gene: TRBV3-1/TRBV3-2
clone size: .
J gene: TRBJ1-4
D gene: .
CDR3 DNA: TGTGCCAGCAGCCAATCTCCGTGGCAGGGTGACGAAAAACTGTTTTTT
CDR3 protein: CASSQSPWQGDEKLFF

V gene: TRBV30
clone size: .
J gene: TRBJ1-3
D gene: .
CDR3 DNA: TGTGCCTGGAGTGCGTCGTGGACAGTTAGAAACACCATATATTTT
CDR3 protein: CAWSASWTVRNTIYF

V gene: TRBV30
clone size: .
J gene: TRBJ1-5
D gene: .
CDR3 DNA: TGTGCCTGGAGTCCTGAGAGGTATCAGCCCCAGCATTTT
CDR3 protein: CAWSPERYQPQHF

V gene: TRBV7-8
clone size: .
J gene: TRBJ2-1
D gene: TRBD1
CDR3 DNA: TGTGCCAGCAGCTCTATACAGGGGTTATACTACAATGAGCAGTTCTTC
CDR3 protein: CASSSIQGLYYNEQFF

V gene: TRBV20-1
clone size: .
J gene: TRBJ2-1
D gene: .
CDR3 DNA: TGCAGTGCTAGGAGGGACAATGAGCAGTTCTTC
CDR3 protein: CSARRDNEQFF

V gene: TRBV7-2
clone size: few
J gene: TRBJ1-1
D gene: TRBD1
CDR3 DNA: TGTGCCAGCAGCATGGACAGGGGCCGCGAAGAGGCTTTCTTT
CDR3 protein: CASSMDRGREEAFF

V gene: TRBV30
clone size: .
J gene: TRBJ2-1
D gene: TRBD2
CDR3 DNA: TGTGCCTGGAGTGCGGAGCGGGGATACAATGAGCAGTTCTTC
CDR3 protein: CAWSAERGYNEQFF

V gene: TRBV2
clone size: .
J gene: TRBJ1-4
D gene: .
CDR3 DNA: TGTGCCAGCAGTGATGGGGCAGGCGGTAATGAAAAACTGTTTTTT
CDR3 protein: CASSDGAGGNEKLFF

V gene: TRBV19
clone size: few
J gene: TRBJ2-7
D gene: .
CDR3 DNA: TGTGCCAGTAGTAAATCCACAGGGCGAGAGCAGTACTTC
CDR3 protein: CASSKSTGREQYF

V gene: TRBV7-6
clone size: .
J gene: TRBJ2-5
D gene: .
CDR3 DNA: TGTGCCAGCAGGTTAAACAGGGTGGAGACCCAGTACTTC
CDR3 protein: CASRLNRVETQYF

V gene: TRBV18
clone size: .
J gene: TRBJ1-1
D gene: TRBD1
CDR3 DNA: TGTGCCAGCTCAAACGTATACAGGGGGCTTAGCACTGAAGCTTTCTTT
CDR3 protein: CASSNVYRGLSTEAFF

V gene: TRBV3-1/TRBV3-2
clone size: once
J gene: TRBJ1-2
D gene: TRBD1
CDR3 DNA: TGTGCCAGCAGCCGCCGGACAGGGAACTATGGCTACACCTTC
CDR3 protein: CASSRRTGNYGYTF

V gene: TRBV12-3/TRBV12-4
clone size: .
J gene: TRBJ1-1
D gene: .
CDR3 DNA: TGTGCCAGCAGTTTCATGAACACTGAAGCTTTCTTT
CDR3 protein: CASSFMNTEAFF

V gene: TRBV27
clone size: .
J gene: TRBJ2-1
D gene: .
CDR3 DNA: TGTGCCAGCAGTTGGGACTTTACTAATGAGCAGTTCTTC
CDR3 protein: CASSWDFTNEQFF

V gene: TRBV19
clone size: .
J gene: TRBJ2-7
D gene: TRBD1
CDR3 DNA: TGTGCCAGTAGTATGGGCTGGGACAGTTACTACGAGCAGTACTTC
CDR3 protein: CASSMGWDSYYEQYF

V gene: TRBV6-4
clone size: .
J gene: TRBJ2-2
D gene: .
CDR3 DNA: TGTGCCAGCAGTGACTCGAGGCAGCACACCGGGGAGCTGTTTTTT
CDR3 protein: CASSDSRQHTGELFF

V gene: TRBV28
clone size: .
J gene: TRBJ2-1
D gene: TRBD2
CDR3 DNA: TGTGCCAGCAGTTTGGCGGGAGTTGGTAAATACAATGAGCAGTTCTTC
CDR3 protein: CASSLAGVGKYNEQFF

V gene: TRBV29-1
clone size: .
J gene: TRBJ1-5
D gene: .
CDR3 DNA: TGCAGCGTTGAAAGCTGGGCAGCTTACGTCGATCAGCCCCAGCATTTT
CDR3 protein: CSVESWAAYVDQPQHF

V gene: TRBV27
clone size: .
J gene: TRBJ1-2
D gene: TRBD1
CDR3 DNA: TGTGCCAGCAGTTTAACCGGGACAGCCTTTAACTATGGCTACACCTTC
CDR3 protein: CASSLTGTAFNYGYTF

V gene: TRBV5-1
clone size: .
J gene: TRBJ2-3
D gene: TRBD2
CDR3 DNA: TGCGCCAGCAGCTTCGGGAGGGCCTCGGTAGATACGCAGTATTTT
CDR3 protein: CASSFGRASVDTQYF

V gene: TRBV30
clone size: .
J gene: TRBJ1-1
D gene: TRBD1
CDR3 DNA: TGTGCCTGGAGTGTACAGGGGTCCACTGAAGCTTTCTTT
CDR3 protein: CAWSVQGSTEAFF

V gene: TRBV28
clone size: .
J gene: TRBJ2-7
D gene: TRBD2
CDR3 DNA: TGTGCCAGCGGGTGGACTAGCGGATCCTACGAGCAGTACTTC
CDR3 protein: CASGWTSGSYEQYF

V gene: TRBV19
clone size: .
J gene: TRBJ2-7
D gene: TRBD1
CDR3 DNA: TGTGCCAGTAGCCTTTCGACCGGGACAGCCTACGAGCAGTACTTC
CDR3 protein: CASSLSTGTAYEQYF

V gene: TRBV2
clone size: .
J gene: TRBJ2-7
D gene: TRBD1
CDR3 DNA: TGTGCCAGCGGGGCCCGGGACAGACCGTACGAGCAGTACTTC
CDR3 protein: CASGARDRPYEQYF

V gene: TRBV11-3
clone size: .
J gene: TRBJ2-3
D gene: TRBD2
CDR3 DNA: TGTGCCAGCAGCCCCCCGACTAGCGGGAACGCAGATACGCAGTATTTT
CDR3 protein: CASSPPTSGNADTQYF